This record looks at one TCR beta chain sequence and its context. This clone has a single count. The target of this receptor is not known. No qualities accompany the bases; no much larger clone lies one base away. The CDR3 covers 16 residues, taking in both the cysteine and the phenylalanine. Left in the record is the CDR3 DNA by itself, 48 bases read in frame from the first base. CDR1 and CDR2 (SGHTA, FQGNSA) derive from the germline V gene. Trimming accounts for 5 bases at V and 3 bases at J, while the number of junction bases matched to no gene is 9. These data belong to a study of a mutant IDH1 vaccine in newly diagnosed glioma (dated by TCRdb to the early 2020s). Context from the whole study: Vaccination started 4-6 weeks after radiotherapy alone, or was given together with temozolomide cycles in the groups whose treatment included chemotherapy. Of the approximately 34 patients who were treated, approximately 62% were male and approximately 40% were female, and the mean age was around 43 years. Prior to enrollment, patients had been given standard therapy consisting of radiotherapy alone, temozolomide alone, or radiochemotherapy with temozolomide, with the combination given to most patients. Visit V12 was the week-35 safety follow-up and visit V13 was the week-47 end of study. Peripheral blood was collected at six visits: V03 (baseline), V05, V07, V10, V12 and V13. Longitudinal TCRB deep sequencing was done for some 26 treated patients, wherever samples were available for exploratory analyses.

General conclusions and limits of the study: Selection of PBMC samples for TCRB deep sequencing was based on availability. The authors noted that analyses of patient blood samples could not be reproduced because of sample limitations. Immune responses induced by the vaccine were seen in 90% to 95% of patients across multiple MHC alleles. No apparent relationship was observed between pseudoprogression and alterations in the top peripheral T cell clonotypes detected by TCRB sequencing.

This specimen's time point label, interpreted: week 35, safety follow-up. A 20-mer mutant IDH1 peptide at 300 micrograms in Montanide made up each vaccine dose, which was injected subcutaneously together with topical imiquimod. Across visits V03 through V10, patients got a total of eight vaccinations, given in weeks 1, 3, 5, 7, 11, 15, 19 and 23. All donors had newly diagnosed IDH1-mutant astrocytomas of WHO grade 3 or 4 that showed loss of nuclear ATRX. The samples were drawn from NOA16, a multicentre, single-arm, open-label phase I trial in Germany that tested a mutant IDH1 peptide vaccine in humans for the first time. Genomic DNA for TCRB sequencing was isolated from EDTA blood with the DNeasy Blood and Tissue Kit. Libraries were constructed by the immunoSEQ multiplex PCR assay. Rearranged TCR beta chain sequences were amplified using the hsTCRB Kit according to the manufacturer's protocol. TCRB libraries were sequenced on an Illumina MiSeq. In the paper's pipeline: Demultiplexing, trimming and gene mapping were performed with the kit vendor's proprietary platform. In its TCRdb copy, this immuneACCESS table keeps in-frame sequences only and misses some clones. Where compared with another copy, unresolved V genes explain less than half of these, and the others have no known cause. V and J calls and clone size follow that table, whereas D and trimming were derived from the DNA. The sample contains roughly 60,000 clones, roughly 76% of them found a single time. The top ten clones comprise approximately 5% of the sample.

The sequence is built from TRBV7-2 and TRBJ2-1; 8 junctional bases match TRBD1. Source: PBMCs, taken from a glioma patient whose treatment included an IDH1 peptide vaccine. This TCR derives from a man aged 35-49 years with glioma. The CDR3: CASSNTDRVFYNEQFF. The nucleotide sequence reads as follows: TGTGCCAGCAGCAATACGGACAGGGTATTCTACAATGAGCAGTTCTTC. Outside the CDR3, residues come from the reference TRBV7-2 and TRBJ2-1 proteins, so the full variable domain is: GAGVSQSPSNKVTEKGKDVELRCDPISGHTALYWYRQSLGQGLEFLIYFQGNSAPDKSGLPSDRFSAERTGGSVSTLTIQRTQQEDSAVYLCASSNTDRVFYNEQFFGPGTRLTVL.